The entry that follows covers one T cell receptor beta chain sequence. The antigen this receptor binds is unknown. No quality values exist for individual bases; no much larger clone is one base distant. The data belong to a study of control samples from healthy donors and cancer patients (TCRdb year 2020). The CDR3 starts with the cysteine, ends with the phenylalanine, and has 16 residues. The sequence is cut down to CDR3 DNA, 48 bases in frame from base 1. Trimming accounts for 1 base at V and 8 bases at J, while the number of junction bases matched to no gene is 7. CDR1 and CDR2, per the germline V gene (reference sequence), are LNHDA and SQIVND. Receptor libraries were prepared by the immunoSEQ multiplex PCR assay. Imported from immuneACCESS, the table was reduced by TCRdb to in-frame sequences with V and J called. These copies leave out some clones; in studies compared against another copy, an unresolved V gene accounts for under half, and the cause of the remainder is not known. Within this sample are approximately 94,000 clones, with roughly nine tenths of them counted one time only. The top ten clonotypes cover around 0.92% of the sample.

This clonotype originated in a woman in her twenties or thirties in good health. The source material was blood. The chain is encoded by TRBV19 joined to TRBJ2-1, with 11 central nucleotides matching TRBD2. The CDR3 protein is CASSIGTSGGGHEQFF. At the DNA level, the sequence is TGTGCCAGTAGTATAGGAACTAGCGGGGGAGGGCATGAGCAGTTCTTC.